This TCR beta chain was captured in a study of T cells in Graves' hyperthyroidism and ophthalmopathy. Study-level results: Clonotypes that were expanded in thyroid above 0.001 mostly appeared in blood too.

The source material, RNA transcripts, was used to amplify TCR beta CDR3 regions. The HTBI primer set served for first-round RT-PCR of the TCR CDR3. TCRdb redid the calling of the multiplex PCR reads with MiXCR, one entry per CDR3 protein. The sample yields around 340,000 distinct CDR3 sequences, under 25% seen once. Points on this clonotype: No antigen is known for it.

The V end was cut by 6 bases, the J end by 9 bases, with 14 bases between. This CDR3 has 11 amino acids. The V gene's germline CDR1 is SQVTM and CDR2 ANQGSEA. Stability of Graves' hyperthyroidism was defined as absent ophthalmopathy progression within 18 months. The authors took PBMCs from roughly 10 ml fresh peripheral blood. The sample comprised blood. The chain has TRBV29-1 and TRBJ2-5; possible D gene TRBD2, 5 bases. This receptor was identified in a woman aged 50 to 60 with Graves' hyperthyroidism. The CDR3 DNA sequence: TGCAGCGTGGGGTGGGCCGGGGCCCAGTACTTC. Protein sequence: CSVGWAGAQYF.